The rows below give T cell receptor beta chains drawn from one sample of a study of T cells expressing NK-cell markers. TCRdb reprocessed the 5' RACE reads and reports one entry per CDR3 protein, with no DNA. This sample's clone table lists about 150,000 distinct CDR3 sequences. Sequenced input: blood T cells: a sorted CD56 or NKG2C T cell subset, CD4+ or CD8+ T cells, or bulk PBMC T cells (not recorded which). These receptors originate from a woman between 45 and 65 years old in good health. The CDR3 runs from the conserved cysteine through the conserved F or W.

j_call v_call cdr3_aa
TRBJ2-5 TRBV14 CASSRRGLAEETQYF
TRBJ2-5 TRBV6-2/TRBV6-3 CASSYLGGETQYF
TRBJ2-3 TRBV24-1 CATSDLGEQDTQYF
TRBJ2-7 TRBV4-1 CASSQVFSPYEQYF
TRBJ2-3 TRBV27 CASSLSSPIPSTDTQYF
TRBJ2-1 TRBV6-5 CASSTKGALSSYNEQFF
TRBJ1-2 TRBV20-1 CSAFLSGGGYTF
TRBJ2-7 TRBV9 CASSGTGSGEQYF
TRBJ2-1 TRBV6-5 CASYAAYNEQFF
TRBJ2-1 TRBV7-6 CASSLTRASPPINNEQFF
TRBJ2-7 TRBV10-3 CAISEPQGDEQYF
TRBJ2-1 TRBV27 CASSLAGVFYNEQFF
TRBJ2-5 TRBV6-2/TRBV6-3 CASLTTGRETQYF
TRBJ2-1 TRBV5-6 CASTLRPDEQFF
TRBJ1-2 TRBV5-1 CASSLAAGGQDGYTF
TRBJ1-2 TRBV30 CAWSLTHSLISYGYTF
TRBJ2-1 TRBV13 CASSLGDPSSYNEQFF
TRBJ2-5 TRBV7-9 CASSSGQGRTGQYF
TRBJ2-2 TRBV10-1 CASSEGPGTGTGELFF
TRBJ1-2 TRBV6-5 CASSWGQGSNYGYTF
TRBJ2-2 TRBV12-3/TRBV12-4 CASSRGTGLTGELFF
TRBJ2-1 TRBV20-1 CSAVTGTVYNEQFF
TRBJ2-1 TRBV7-9 CASSPTSGKYNEQFF
TRBJ2-5 TRBV21-1 CASSSWDATQTQYF
TRBJ2-1 TRBV24-1 CATSEIPGTSGRSEQFF
TRBJ2-1 TRBV6-2/TRBV6-3 CASSWMSGGSSYNEQFF
TRBJ2-1 TRBV12-3/TRBV12-4 CASSGDDEQFF
TRBJ1-5 TRBV19 CASQASLGQPQHF
TRBJ2-1 TRBV7-8 CASSRLRGNEQFF
TRBJ1-4 TRBV20-1 CSATSALGAEEKLFF
TRBJ1-1 TRBV5-1 CASSSWTSVGTEAFF
TRBJ2-1 TRBV10-3 CAISEEAQYQFF
TRBJ2-1 TRBV12-3/TRBV12-4 CASSPTSNEQFF
TRBJ2-7 TRBV5-6 CASSSDLEAPRYF
TRBJ2-1 TRBV7-9 CASSGSAGGWSYNEQFF
TRBJ1-1 TRBV20-1 CSARRQNTEAFF
TRBJ2-1 TRBV2 CASSRTSSYNEQFF
TRBJ1-2 TRBV4-1 CASSPGGYYGYTF
TRBJ2-1 TRBV4-1 CASSQDLQGGANEQFF
TRBJ2-3 TRBV7-8 CATTNDLRAGGTDTQYF
TRBJ2-1 TRBV7-6 CASSWREGDYNEQFF
TRBJ1-5 TRBV10-3 CAISSDRGSSNQPQHF
TRBJ1-1 TRBV2 CASRRNMNTEAFF
TRBJ2-1 TRBV15 CATSRDTGTSGSEQFF
TRBJ2-7 TRBV12-5 CASGPTGTGGFYEQYF
TRBJ2-1 TRBV14 CASRPTGNYEQFF
TRBJ2-5 TRBV14 CASSQGGWETQYF
TRBJ1-2 TRBV7-9 CASSPRTDGYTF
TRBJ2-1 TRBV5-4 CASSPLGDTPNDEQFF
TRBJ2-3 TRBV7-9 CASSLSEGDTQYF
TRBJ2-7 TRBV10-3 CAISDREIYEQYF
TRBJ2-7 TRBV7-2 CASSSLAGGPYEQYF
TRBJ2-5 TRBV5-5 CASSLIWGPETQYF
TRBJ2-1 TRBV29-1 CSGQREGSYNEQFF
TRBJ1-2 TRBV7-9 CASSSPGKYGYTF
TRBJ2-1 TRBV11-3 CASSFIGGLAVRGHEQFF
TRBJ2-1 TRBV5-1 CASSEAGGYSEQFF
TRBJ2-1 TRBV3-1 CASSQELLAVYNEQFF